The clone carrying this T cell receptor beta chain was detected a few times. Antigen unknown. The V gene end was trimmed by 5 bases and the J gene end by 0 bases; junction bases not matched to a gene: 6. The germline CDR1 and CDR2 sequences are LNHNV and YYDKDF (reference sequence). This CDR3 is built from 15 residues. The data belong to a study of T-cell memory formation after mild COVID-19. Study information: Clusters of TCRs were largely donor specific.

TCRdb used MiXCR to reprocess the 5' RACE reads, holding one entry per CDR3 protein. The sample holds 560,000 or so distinct CDR3 sequences, about 18% seen once. General study findings and limits: Memory sampled before infection contained some responding clones, suggesting cross-reactive memory joined.

This sequence was found in an adult woman who had mild COVID-19 (a few samples of this study predate the infection). Cell type and time point are not known. The gene calls are TRBV15 and TRBJ1-2; 7 positions agree with TRBD1. Material: PBMCs or a T cell subset sorted from them (not recorded which). CDR3 coding DNA: TGTGCCACCAGCCCCCGGACAGGACCTAACTATGGCTACACCTTC. Translated, it gives CATSPRTGPNYGYTF.